A selection of T cell receptor beta chains follows, all from one sample in a study of CD8+ T cells in alopecia areata. Assay: immunoSEQ multiplex PCR; the TCRdb copy retains only in-frame clones and omits some. This table holds 150,000 to 200,000 clones, about 60% found once. The source material was CD8+ T cells sorted from blood, sampled at week 24, from a patient treated with tofacitinib. Receptor source: a human donor with alopecia areata. Each CDR3 is given with its conserved first and last residue. A D gene is named only where the DNA matches it firmly. The size entry is marked missing in some rows and otherwise reads once, few, many or a size class.

CASSFGQVWDSPLHF TGTGCCAGCAGCTTTGGGCAGGTCTGGGATTCACCCCTCCACTTT . . TRBJ1-6 TRBV5-6
CASSARDTDTQYF TGTGCCAGCAGTGCCAGGGACACAGATACGCAGTATTTT . . TRBJ2-3 TRBV6-4
CAISGLAGDNEQFF TGTGCCATCAGCGGACTAGCGGGGGACAATGAGCAGTTCTTC TRBD2 . TRBJ2-1 TRBV10-3
CASSLWTVETQYF TGTGCCAGCAGCCTGTGGACAGTTGAGACCCAGTACTTC . . TRBJ2-5 TRBV13
CSVETGVYGYTF TGCAGCGTTGAAACAGGGGTCTATGGCTACACCTTC TRBD1 few TRBJ1-2 TRBV29-1
CASAVSSGGLHTQYF TGTGCCAGCGCTGTCTCTAGCGGGGGGCTTCATACGCAGTATTTT TRBD2 . TRBJ2-3 TRBV6-5
CASSAIGGRWGNTGELFF TGTGCCAGCAGCGCCATCGGGGGACGCTGGGGAAACACCGGGGAGCTGTTTTTT . . TRBJ2-2 TRBV7-9
CASSPEGLSYGYTF TGTGCCAGCAGTCCCGAAGGACTGAGCTATGGCTACACCTTC . . TRBJ1-2 TRBV27
CSVVQSGKSNTEAFF TGCAGCGTTGTCCAGAGCGGCAAATCGAACACTGAAGCTTTCTTT . few TRBJ1-1 TRBV29-1
CACRGWMETQYF TGTGCCTGCAGGGGGTGGATGGAGACCCAGTACTTC TRBD1 few TRBJ2-5 TRBV7-9
CASSLGGQYEQYF TGTGCCAGCAGCTTGGGCGGACAGTACGAGCAGTACTTC . . TRBJ2-7 TRBV7-8
CASSTRVGELFF TGTGCCAGCAGCACCAGGGTCGGGGAGCTGTTTTTT . few TRBJ2-2 TRBV9
CASSISGDTQYF TGTGCCAGTAGTATTTCGGGAGATACGCAGTATTTT . few TRBJ2-3 TRBV19
CASGLGGSYEQYF TGTGCCAGCGGTCTGGGGGGCTCCTACGAGCAGTACTTC . once TRBJ2-7 TRBV5-6
CASSLGRPAASDTQYF TGTGCCAGCAGCTTGGGGAGGCCCGCGGCCAGTGATACGCAGTATTTT . . TRBJ2-3 TRBV7-3
CASLKTELNTEAFF TGTGCCAGCTTAAAGACAGAATTGAACACTGAAGCTTTCTTT . . TRBJ1-1 TRBV18
CAWSFGSSYEQYF TGTGCCTGGAGTTTTGGGAGCTCCTACGAGCAGTACTTC . . TRBJ2-7 TRBV30
CASSGATMNTEAFF TGTGCCAGCAGCGGGGCTACCATGAACACTGAAGCTTTCTTT . . TRBJ1-1 TRBV2
CASSPGQGNQPQHF TGTGCCAGCAGCCCCGGACAGGGCAATCAGCCCCAGCATTTT TRBD1 few TRBJ1-5 TRBV5-6
CASSEGNEQFF TGTGCCAGCAGTGAAGGGAATGAGCAGTTCTTC . . TRBJ2-1 TRBV25-1
CASSSYSGPAYEQYF TGTGCCAGCAGCTCATACTCAGGACCGGCCTACGAGCAGTACTTC . . TRBJ2-7 TRBV11-2
CASRPTGPRTDTQYF TGTGCCAGCAGGCCTACGGGCCCCCGCACAGATACGCAGTATTTT . . TRBJ2-3 TRBV7-9
CASSLADFQETQYF TGTGCCAGCAGCTTAGCGGACTTCCAAGAGACCCAGTACTTC . . TRBJ2-5 TRBV13
CASSLGQGVTGELFF TGTGCCAGCAGTCTGGGACAGGGGGTAACCGGGGAGCTGTTTTTT TRBD1 . TRBJ2-2 TRBV6-5
CASSFGGGNEQFF TGTGCCAGCAGTTTTGGGGGTGGCAATGAGCAGTTCTTC . few TRBJ2-1 TRBV28
CASSRDGTGETQYF TGTGCCAGCTCACGGGACGGGACCGGGGAGACCCAGTACTTC . few TRBJ2-5 TRBV18
CAWEADRSSYEQYF TGTGCCTGGGAGGCGGACAGGAGCTCCTACGAGCAGTACTTC TRBD1 . TRBJ2-7 TRBV30
CASSQDNEQYF TGTGCCAGCAGCCAAGACAACGAGCAGTACTTC . . TRBJ2-7 TRBV13
CATSNAGISSNQPQHF TGTGCCACCAGCAATGCCGGGATCTCAAGCAATCAGCCCCAGCATTTT . once TRBJ1-5 TRBV7-9
CASSVSPGRSYEQYF TGTGCCAGCAGCGTATCCCCAGGGAGGTCCTACGAGCAGTACTTC . . TRBJ2-7 TRBV9
CASSGTGGENTGELFF TGTGCCAGCAGCGGGACAGGGGGGGAGAACACCGGGGAGCTGTTTTTT TRBD1 . TRBJ2-2 TRBV13
CASSSAQGANYGYTF TGCGCCAGCAGCTCGGCCCAGGGGGCTAACTATGGCTACACCTTC TRBD1 . TRBJ1-2 TRBV5-1
CAWSGLEQGKPQHF TGTGCCTGGAGTGGCCTCGAACAGGGGAAGCCCCAGCATTTT TRBD1 . TRBJ1-5 TRBV30
CASTGPGELFF TGTGCCAGCACCGGTCCCGGGGAGCTGTTTTTT . . TRBJ2-2 TRBV7-9
CSVVSSGANVLTF TGCAGCGTTGTTAGCTCTGGGGCCAACGTCCTGACTTTC . few TRBJ2-6 TRBV29-1
CASSVTSGGENTQYF TGTGCCAGCAGCGTGACTAGCGGGGGGGAAAATACGCAGTATTTT TRBD2 . TRBJ2-3 TRBV2
CASSLVPDSYEQYF TGCGCCAGCAGCTTGGTCCCAGACAGTTACGAGCAGTACTTC . . TRBJ2-7 TRBV5-1
CASSHNAGNQPQHF TGCGCCAGCAGCCATAATGCCGGTAATCAGCCCCAGCATTTT . . TRBJ1-5 TRBV4-1
CASSPQRESLYF TGTGCCAGCAGCCCCCAGCGCGAGTCGTTGTACTTC . . TRBJ2-7 TRBV6-5
CSYGGDTGELFF TGCAGCTACGGGGGGGACACCGGGGAGCTGTTTTTT TRBD2 few TRBJ2-2 TRBV29-1
CASTGVDNYGYTF TGCGCCAGCACTGGGGTCGATAACTATGGCTACACCTTC . . TRBJ1-2 TRBV5-1
CAWSVQFGGEAFF TGTGCCTGGAGTGTACAGTTCGGGGGTGAAGCTTTCTTT . . TRBJ1-1 TRBV30
CASSPRVVETQYF TGTGCCAGCTCCCCCAGGGTTGTCGAGACCCAGTACTTC . once TRBJ2-5 TRBV18
CALGGQAYGYTF TGTGCCCTTGGGGGACAGGCATATGGCTACACCTTC TRBD1 . TRBJ1-2 TRBV11-2
CASSLGRGVNYGYTF TGTGCCAGCAGCCTAGGACGAGGAGTCAACTATGGCTACACCTTC . . TRBJ1-2 TRBV5-6
CASSPGQYEQYF TGTGCCAGCAGCCCAGGACAGTACGAGCAGTACTTC . . TRBJ2-7 TRBV5-6
CAWSVLGPTEAFF TGTGCCTGGAGTGTACTAGGGCCCACTGAAGCTTTCTTT . . TRBJ1-1 TRBV30
CASSYGWDSGGLSTGELFF TGTGCCAGCAGCTATGGCTGGGATAGCGGGGGACTATCAACCGGGGAGCTGTTTTTT TRBD2 . TRBJ2-2 TRBV5-4
CASSLVGPTETQYF TGTGCCAGCAGCTTAGTGGGCCCCACGGAGACCCAGTACTTC . few TRBJ2-5 TRBV7-9
CASSRAGLEETQYF TGCGCCAGCAGCCGAGCGGGCTTGGAAGAGACCCAGTACTTC . . TRBJ2-5 TRBV4-1
CASSLKGIVYEQYF TGCGCCAGCAGCTTGAAGGGGATAGTCTACGAGCAGTACTTC . few TRBJ2-7 TRBV5-1
CSVEMKTDTQYF TGCAGCGTTGAAATGAAAACAGATACGCAGTATTTT . few TRBJ2-3 TRBV29-1
CATSSRQAYYSPLHF TGTGCCACCAGCTCAAGACAGGCCTATTATTCACCCCTCCACTTT . . TRBJ1-6 TRBV15
CASSPRSGRPISGELFF TGTGCCAGCAGTCCCCGATCGGGACGTCCGATATCCGGGGAGCTGTTTTTT . . TRBJ2-2 TRBV27
CASSPDTLNTEAFF TGTGCCAGCAGCCCCGATACACTGAACACTGAAGCTTTCTTT . . TRBJ1-1 TRBV7-9